The 27 T cell receptor beta chains below were found in one sample sequenced in a study of blood T cell repertoires in COVID-19. TCRdb keeps only in-frame clones here, not all; method: immunoSEQ multiplex PCR. The data show 120,000 to 150,000 clones, with almost 85% seen just once and under 5.5% held by the top ten. The sample was PBMCs or T cells enriched from blood (not recorded which). The receptor set was obtained from a man aged 35 to 55 with acute COVID-19.

The chain combines TRBV20-1 with TRBJ2-4; D is perhaps TRBD1 (7 bases). The V gene's germline CDR1 is DFQATT and CDR2 SNEGSKA (reference sequence). V was clipped by 3 bases and J by 2 bases, with 14 bases between them. The CDR3 has 15 residues. This chain's CDR3 is CSASFRGESKNIQYF. The CDR3, as DNA: TGCAGTGCTAGTTTCAGGGGGGAGTCCAAAAACATTCAGTACTTC.

The V call is TRBV2, the J call TRBJ2-3, with 11 positions matching TRBD1. Germline V lookup: CDR1 SNHLY, CDR2 FYNNEI. This CDR3 has 15 residues. With V trimmed by 6 bases and J by 7 bases, 9 bases remained unmatched. The CDR3 here is CASRGGTGGRNTQYF. The CDR3 nucleotides read TGTGCCAGCAGGGGAGGGACAGGGGGGAGGAATACGCAGTATTTT.

The chain carries TRBV5-5 and TRBJ2-1; TRBD2 matches at 8 bases. Germline values: CDR1 SGHKS, CDR2 YYEKEE (reference sequence). The V segment lost 1 base and the J segment 7 bases; nucleotides outside the gene matches: 10. This CDR3 has 16 amino acids. The CDR3 here is CASSLWVSGSRNEQFF. The CDR3 DNA is TGTGCCAGCAGCTTGTGGGTGAGCGGGAGTCGGAATGAGCAGTTCTTC.

CDR3: CASSLGSGGVYGYTF. The CDR3 DNA reads TGTGCCAGCAGCTTAGGTAGCGGGGGTGTCTATGGCTACACCTTC. The V and J genes are TRBV11-2 and TRBJ1-2; tentatively, D is TRBD1 (5 bases). Trimming took 1 base from V and 4 from J, leaving 13 bases between them. The CDR3 totals 15 residues. Germline V lookup: CDR1 SGHAT, CDR2 FQNNGV.

The J gene is TRBJ1-6, the V gene TRBV6-5; D remains unclear. Germline CDR1 and CDR2: MNHEY and SVGAGI. Deletions cut 6 bases from V and 10 bases from J, with 16 bases between. The CDR3 is made up of 14 amino acids. The CDR3 bases are TGTGCCAGCAGCGACGGGAGAGGAGAATCACCCCTCCACTTT. It encodes CASSDGRGESPLHF.

The V gene is TRBV7-2, the J gene TRBJ2-1, with 12 bases identical to TRBD2. Germline CDR1 SGHTA, CDR2 FQGNSA. The CDR3 has 16 amino acids. The V segment lost 7 bases and the J segment 8 bases; nucleotides outside the gene matches: 12. The CDR3 is CASTESLAGGVDEQFF. In DNA, the CDR3 is TGTGCCAGCACCGAATCACTAGCGGGAGGCGTGGATGAGCAGTTCTTC.

The chain is built from TRBV4-2 and TRBJ2-7, with a weak D call TRBD1 (5 bases). Per the germline V gene, CDR1 is LGHNA and CDR2 is YNFKEQ. The CDR3 runs to 13 residues. V gave up 1 base and J gave up 5 bases, with 9 bases separating them. In DNA form, the CDR3 reads TGTGCCAGCAGCCAAGTTTTACAGGACGAGCAGTACTTC. This sequence encodes CASSQVLQDEQYF.

This chain connects TRBV3-1 (or the pseudogene TRBV3-2) to TRBJ1-2, with TRBD1 matching 10 bases. Germline V lookup: CDR1 LGHDT, CDR2 YNNKEL (reference sequence). Trimming removed 3 bases from V and 6 bases from J; junction bases left unmatched: 10. The CDR3 spans 16 residues. Here the CDR3 DNA reads TGTGCCAGCAGCCAGCCCCGCCGGACAGGGGGGGATGGCTACACCTTC. This translates into CASSQPRRTGGDGYTF.

CDR3 DNA sequence: TGTGCCAGCAGCTTGGGAGATAACACTGAAGCTTTCTTT. Protein: CASSLGDNTEAFF. The chain combines TRBV5-6 with TRBJ1-1, with D unclear. Trimming removed 0 bases at V and 2 bases at J, with 5 bases between. The length of the CDR3 is 13 residues. Germline V gene lookup returns CDR1 SGHDT and CDR2 YYEEEE.

The genes are TRBV11-2 and TRBJ2-7, with a tentative D call TRBD2 (6 bases). Germline lookup yields CDR1 SGHAT and CDR2 FQNNGV. Between the trimmed V and J ends, which lost 5 bases and 6 bases, there was a span of 14 bases. This CDR3 comprises 13 residues. CDR3 protein: CASSQEGFGEQYF. Here the CDR3 DNA reads TGTGCCAGCAGCCAGGAGGGCTTTGGCGAGCAGTACTTC.

This chain joins TRBV11-2 and TRBJ1-2, with a weak D call TRBD1 (6 bases). Trimming removed 1 base at V and 8 bases at J, with 11 bases between. From germline, CDR1 is SGHAT and CDR2 FQNNGV. The CDR3 runs to 13 residues. In nucleotides, the CDR3 is TGTGCCAGCAGCTTAGGGCAGGGGAGCGGCTACACCTTC. Translation: CASSLGQGSGYTF.

The J gene is TRBJ2-5, the V gene TRBV6-5, with D possibly matching TRBD2 (6 bases). V was cut by 0 bases and J by 4 bases, with 12 bases left in between. CDR1 and CDR2 (germline): MNHEY, SVGAGI. The CDR3 runs to 15 residues. CDR3 sequence (DNA): TGTGCCAGCAGTTACTCCATAGGAGGGTTAGAGACCCAGTACTTC. Its translation: CASSYSIGGLETQYF.

The V and J genes are TRBV27 and TRBJ2-7; TRBD1 matches 7 bases. The junction had 7 bases not matched to a gene; V was cut back by 4 bases and J by 1 base. The germline CDR1 and CDR2 sequences are MNHEY and SMNVEV (reference sequence). This CDR3 has 15 amino acids. Here the CDR3 DNA reads TGTGCCAGCAGTTCAGACAGGGTGAAGTCCTACGAGCAGTACTTC. It yields the protein CASSSDRVKSYEQYF.

The V call is TRBV13, the J call TRBJ2-5; the D gene is possibly TRBD1 (6 bases). Germline V gives CDR1 PRHDT, CDR2 FYEKMQ (reference sequence). The CDR3 loop spans 13 amino acids. V was shortened by 5 bases and J by 3 bases, with 10 bases between the two germline ends. The CDR3 reads CASSPHREETQYF. The CDR3 DNA follows: TGTGCCAGCAGCCCCCACAGGGAAGAGACCCAGTACTTC.

The V gene is TRBV7-8, the J gene TRBJ2-3, with D maybe TRBD2 (6 bases). V lost 5 bases to trimming and J lost 2 bases, with 17 bases between them. The CDR3 sequence is 16 residues long. Germline lookup yields CDR1 SGHVS and CDR2 FQNEAQ. For the CDR3, the DNA is TGTGCCAGCAGCATAATCACTAGCAGCCCCACAGATACGCAGTATTTT. Its protein product is CASSIITSSPTDTQYF. The full variable domain, completed using reference TRBV7-8 and TRBJ2-3, is GAGVSQSPRYKVAKRGQDVALRCDPISGHVSLFWYQQALGQGPEFLTYFQNEAQLDKSGLPSDRFFAERPEGSVSTLKIQRTQQEDSAVYLCASSIITSSPTDTQYFGPGTRLTVL.

This clone was counted many times. The chain joins TRBV18 to TRBJ1-2; unclear D gene. The germline V and J ends were trimmed by 5 bases and 8 bases, with 21 bases remaining between them. This CDR3 region has 15 residues. The germline V gene has CDR1 KGHSH and CDR2 LQKENI. The CDR3 DNA sequence: TGTGCCAGCTCATTAATGGAGACGGACTCGCACGGCTACACCTTC. Amino acids: CASSLMETDSHGYTF.

This chain links TRBV27 with TRBJ1-1, with 10 bases matching TRBD1. V lost 3 bases to trimming and J lost 5 bases; unmatched junction nucleotides: 3. The germline V gene encodes CDR1 MNHEY and CDR2 SMNVEV (reference sequence). The CDR3 is 14 residues long. DNA of the CDR3: TGTGCCAGCAGTTTTGGACAGGGGGGAACTGAAGCTTTCTTT. Translating gives CASSFGQGGTEAFF.

The chain has TRBV30 and TRBJ1-6, with TRBD1 identical over 8 bases. CDR3 length: 14 amino acids. Germline values: CDR1 GTSNPN, CDR2 SVGIG (reference sequence). The V segment lost 1 base and the J segment 10 bases; nucleotides outside the gene matches: 6. As DNA, the CDR3 is TGTGCCTGGAGTGGGGGCAGGGGGCTATCACCCCTCCACTTT. Its protein product is CAWSGGRGLSPLHF.

The chain has TRBV6-2 or TRBV6-3 and TRBJ1-5; D perhaps matches TRBD1 (5 bases). The V end was cut by 2 bases, the J end by 4 bases, with 9 bases between. This CDR3 comprises 14 residues. Germline V gene data show CDR1 as MNHEY and CDR2 as SVGEGT. The CDR3 protein is CASSYAPGNQPQHF. In nucleotides, the CDR3 is TGTGCCAGCAGTTACGCCCCAGGGAATCAGCCCCAGCATTTT.

This clone was seen a handful of times. The chain carries TRBV19 and TRBJ1-4; weak D call: TRBD1 (5 bases). This CDR3 has 13 residues. Germline V gene sequence: CDR1 LNHDA, CDR2 SQIVND (reference sequence). V lost 4 bases to trimming and J lost 7 bases, with 10 bases between them. The chain's CDR3 is CASSTGKGEKLFF. The CDR3 DNA reads as TGTGCCAGTAGTACAGGGAAGGGTGAAAAACTGTTTTTT.

The rearrangement joins TRBV2 to TRBJ1-5; D uncertain. Trimming pared 2 bases from V and 1 base from J, leaving 9 bases between. Germline V CDR1 and CDR2: SNHLY, FYNNEI. The CDR3 is 15 residues long. In DNA form, the CDR3 reads TGTGCCAGCAGTGAACCGGGAGAAAGCAATCAGCCCCAGCATTTT. Its protein product is CASSEPGESNQPQHF.

The chain carries TRBV10-2 and TRBJ2-7; D might be TRBD1 (5 bases). V lost 4 bases, J lost 2 bases, and 12 bases lay in between. This CDR3 has 14 amino acids. The germline V gene has CDR1 WSHSY and CDR2 SAAADI. DNA for the CDR3: TGCGCCAGCAGTGTTGACAGAGGAACCTACGAGCAGTACTTC. This gives the protein CASSVDRGTYEQYF.

V is TRBV19 and J is TRBJ1-1; D gene unclear. This CDR3 is 15 amino acids long. Germline CDR1 reads LNHDA; CDR2 reads SQIVND (reference sequence). With 2 bases removed from V and 6 bases from J, the gap between germline ends came to 16 bases. In DNA, the CDR3 is TGTGCCAGTAGTATAACCTCGGGGAGTGGAGCTGAAGCTTTCTTT. It translates to CASSITSGSGAEAFF.

The count of this clone is one. The V gene is TRBV15, the J gene TRBJ2-1; D is perhaps TRBD2 (5 bases). Germline V lookup: CDR1 LNHNV, CDR2 YYDKDF (reference sequence). Trimming left V 1 base short and J 10 bases short, with 8 bases between. The CDR3 consists of 12 residues. DNA of the CDR3: TGTGCCACCAGCAGAGGAGGGCGGGAGCAGTTCTTC. This codes for CATSRGGREQFF.

This sequence joins TRBV28 and TRBJ2-2; D unresolved. The germline V gene has CDR1 MDHEN and CDR2 SYDVKM. This CDR3 contains 12 residues. V shed 2 bases and J shed 6 bases, with 4 bases lying between them. CDR3 amino acids: CASSLEPGELFF. The CDR3 nucleotides are TGTGCCAGCAGTTTAGAGCCCGGGGAGCTGTTTTTT. Variable domain in full (rest from reference TRBV28 and TRBJ2-2): DVKVTQSSRYLVKRTGEKVFLECVQDMDHENMFWYRQDPGLGLRLIYFSYDVKMKEKGDIPEGYSVSREKKERFSLILESASTNQTSMYLCASSLEPGELFFGEGSRLTVL.

This clone was seen a few times. The V gene is TRBV4-2, the J gene TRBJ1-2, with 11 bases fitting TRBD1. The junction had 20 bases not matched to a gene; V was cut back by 4 bases and J by 4 bases. CDR1 and CDR2 from the germline V gene are LGHNA and YNFKEQ. The CDR3 spans 20 residues. As DNA, the CDR3 is TGTGCCAGCAGCCCGAAAACCTATGGGACAGGGGGGGTTGGAAGCTATGGCTACACCTTC. It is translated as CASSPKTYGTGGVGSYGYTF.

The rearrangement uses TRBV6-4 and TRBJ1-2, with D uncertain. V was clipped by 2 bases and J by 8 bases, with 9 bases between them. Germline V gene sequence: CDR1 MRHNA, CDR2 SNTAGT. This CDR3 region has 12 residues. The CDR3 coding sequence is TGTGCCAGCAGTGACAGCGGGTGGGGCTACACCTTC. Its protein is CASSDSGWGYTF.